Only a few counts were recorded for the clone carrying this T cell receptor beta chain. Its antigen is still unknown. TCRdb independently ran MiXCR on the 5' RACE reads; one entry per CDR3 protein. This repertoire shows fewer than 90,000 distinct CDR3 sequences, around 14% found once; its top ten account for 31%. This specimen belongs to a study of T-cell memory formation after mild COVID-19. Points from the study as a whole: Proof of SARS-CoV-2 specificity was absent for the second-wave clones that crested on day 37.

Sequenced material: PBMCs or a T cell subset sorted from them (not recorded which). The sequence was collected from an adult woman who had mild COVID-19 (a few samples of this study predate the infection). Cell type and time point are not known.

CDR3 in amino acids: CASSLTGLGGPGTYGETQYF. In DNA form, the CDR3 reads TGTGCCAGCAGCCTAACGGGACTGGGGGGGCCGGGGACGTATGGAGAGACCCAGTACTTC. The V and J genes are TRBV11-2 and TRBJ2-5; possibly TRBD2 for D (7 bases). Germline CDR1 and CDR2: SGHAT and FQNNGV. Trimming removed 5 bases from V and 4 bases from J, with 32 bases in between. The CDR3 spans 20 residues.